These 7 T cell receptor beta chains came from one sample sequenced in a study of molecular identifiers for immune sequencing clone quantification. Each CDR3 protein is one row after TCRdb ran MiXCR on the PCR reads. The table records about half a million distinct CDR3 sequences, roughly a fifth of them present only once. Sequencing was performed on naive CD8+ T cells from blood, with Jurkat cell RNA spiked in. The subset here: FACS-sorted CD8+CD4-CCR7+CD45RA+ naive T cells. These receptors originate from a human donor in good health. Some libraries in this study had Jurkat cell RNA spiked in.

This clonotype was recorded at least ten times. J is TRBJ2-3 and V is TRBV28, with no clear D. The V end lost 5 bases, the J end lost 3 bases, and 6 bases lay between the germline ends. The CDR3 is made up of 12 amino acids. Germline CDR1 MDHEN, CDR2 SYDVKM. As DNA, the CDR3 is TGTGCCAGCAGTAAACCGACAGATACGCAGTATTTT. Protein: CASSKPTDTQYF.

The chain recombines TRBV4-1 with TRBJ2-2; 7 bases are shared with TRBD1. The CDR3 contains 14 residues. J lost 6 bases, V lost 0 bases, and 1 base had no gene match. CDR1 and CDR2 (germline): MGHRA, YSYEKL. The CDR3 nucleotides read TGCGCCAGCAGCCAAGAGACAGGGTCCGGGGAGCTGTTTTTT. Protein sequence: CASSQETGSGELFF.

This clonotype has at least ten counts. The gene calls are TRBV6-5 and TRBJ1-5; 7 bases match TRBD1. V dropped 5 bases and J dropped 7; count of bases not matched to a gene: 5. The CDR3 contains 13 residues. Germline assignment: CDR1 MNHEY and CDR2 SVGAGI. DNA for the CDR3: TGTGCCAGCAGTCCTACAGGGGTACAGCCCCAGCATTTT. It yields the protein CASSPTGVQPQHF.

Points on this clonotype: Since a much larger clone is just one base distant, this may be a read error. The V and J genes are TRBV3-1 and TRBJ2-7, with D hard to call. CDR3 length: 12 amino acids. The V end lost 4 bases, the J end lost 7 bases, and 11 bases lay between the germline ends. In germline, CDR1 is LGHDT, CDR2 YNNKEL (reference sequence). CDR3 sequence: CASSPHYNEQYF. In DNA, the CDR3 is TGTGCCAGCAGCCCACACTACAATGAGCAGTACTTC.

This chain connects TRBV29-1 to TRBJ1-2; 8 nucleotides match TRBD1. Looked up from germline, CDR1 is SQVTM and CDR2 is ANQGSEA. Trimming at V came to 8 bases and at J to 6 bases, leaving 11 bases not matched to a gene. The CDR3 loop spans 13 amino acids. The CDR3, as DNA: TGCAGCTCGAGGACAGGGAACGACCATGGCTACACCTTC. This gives the protein CSSRTGNDHGYTF.

V and J are TRBV11-3 and TRBJ2-1; D uncertain. Germline CDR1 SGHNT, CDR2 YENEEA. V gave up 0 bases and J gave up 9 bases, with 24 bases separating them. The CDR3 consists of 18 residues. The CDR3 region is CASSLDSGGSLVPGEQFF. DNA for the CDR3: TGTGCCAGCAGCTTAGACTCCGGCGGTAGTTTAGTGCCTGGTGAGCAGTTCTTC.

Many counts were recorded for this clonotype. The genes are TRBV25-1 and TRBJ1-1, with D perhaps matching TRBD1 (5 bases). Trimming cost V 7 bases and J 0 bases, with 12 bases left between them. Germline V lookup: CDR1 MGHDK, CDR2 SYGVNS. CDR3 length: 14 amino acids. Written as DNA, the CDR3 is TGTGCCAGCACCCCAGGGCAGATGAACACTGAAGCTTTCTTT. Translated, it gives CASTPGQMNTEAFF.